The sequence of this T cell receptor beta chain was determined in a study of technical replicates of blood from a few donors. Clones were read by immunoSEQ multiplex PCR, and TCRdb kept only the in-frame ones, dropping some. The table shows 12,000 or so clones, with approximately 90% occurring only once. Looked up from germline, CDR1 is SGHRS and CDR2 is YFSETQ. The CDR3 runs 15 residues. Unmatched junction bases numbered 3, after V lost 0 bases and J lost 6 bases. Sequenced sample: PBMCs. This chain uses TRBV5-1 with TRBJ2-1, with 10 bases matching TRBD2. The TCR originated in a human donor in good health. The chain's CDR3 is CASSLGASGSNEQFF. In nucleotides, the CDR3 is TGCGCCAGCAGCTTGGGGGCTAGCGGGAGCAATGAGCAGTTCTTC.